These 12 T cell receptor beta chains came from one sample sequenced in a study of shared clonotypes between healthy human individuals. Sequencing was performed with immunoSEQ multiplex PCR; in TCRdb, only in-frame clones are kept and a portion is missing. The sample contains roughly 2.1 million clones, about 92% of which appear only once. CD45RO negativity and positive selection for CCR7 defined naive CD8 cells, a population that excluded terminally differentiated effector memory CD45RA+ cells. Sample: naive CD8+ T cells from PBMCs. The receptors here all came from a man in his late teens or twenties in good health. Some clones in this sample may be carry-over from other donors' samples.

J is TRBJ2-1 and V is TRBV7-6, with unresolved D. The V end lost 2 bases, the J end lost 6 bases, and 11 bases lay between the germline ends. This CDR3 has 14 residues. Germline V gives CDR1 SGHVS, CDR2 FNYEAQ. The CDR3 sequence is CASSLSRVANEQFF. CDR3 sequence (DNA): TGTGCCAGCAGCTTAAGCCGAGTCGCCAATGAGCAGTTCTTC.

The chain has TRBV19 and TRBJ2-2; 9 bases agree with TRBD1. V trimming: 4 bases; J trimming: 4 bases; junction bases outside the gene matches: 13. The CDR3 consists of 18 residues. CDR1 is LNHDA, CDR2 SQIVND, per germline (reference sequence). This CDR3 is CASSSRDRVWRATGELFF. For the CDR3, the DNA is TGTGCCAGTAGTAGTCGGGACAGGGTTTGGCGGGCCACCGGGGAGCTGTTTTTT.

The chain's CDR3 is CASSALETGPPDTQYF. The CDR3 DNA sequence: TGTGCCAGCAGCGCGTTAGAGACGGGACCCCCGGATACGCAGTATTTT. V gene TRBV2 combines with J gene TRBJ2-3; tentatively, D is TRBD1 or TRBD2 (5 bases each). Per germline, CDR1 SNHLY and CDR2 FYNNEI. V was clipped by 6 bases and J by 6 bases, with 22 bases between them. This CDR3 is built from 16 residues.

V usage is TRBV5-4 and J usage is TRBJ2-5, with 8 bases aligning to TRBD2. Germline CDR1 and CDR2: SGHNT and YYREEE (reference sequence). Trimming cost V 4 bases and J 5 bases; bases outside gene matches: 13. The length of the CDR3 is 16 residues. The CDR3 spells CASSPGASGPGETQYF. As DNA, the CDR3 is TGTGCCAGCAGCCCCGGGGCTAGCGGGCCAGGCGAGACCCAGTACTTC.

The chain has TRBV27 and TRBJ2-2; 7 nucleotides match TRBD1. V lost 1 base, J lost 0 bases, and 8 bases stayed unmatched. Per germline, CDR1 MNHEY and CDR2 SMNVEV (reference sequence). The CDR3 is 18 residues long. The DNA of the CDR3 is TGTGCCAGCAGTTTATTCCGCCCAGGGGGTTCGAACACCGGGGAGCTGTTTTTT. Translated, it gives CASSLFRPGGSNTGELFF.

This chain uses TRBV4-1 with TRBJ1-5; D uncertain. Trimming shortened V by 4 bases and J by 6 bases, and 22 bases separated the two germline ends. CDR3 length: 17 amino acids. The V gene's germline CDR1 is MGHRA and CDR2 YSYEKL. As DNA, the CDR3 is TGCGCCAGCAGCCCGGTCGTAGGCTGGCCTGAAGGTCAGCCCCAGCATTTT. It encodes CASSPVVGWPEGQPQHF.

The chain joins TRBV7-2 to TRBJ2-7; 10 bases fit TRBD2. The CDR3 is made up of 14 amino acids. V lost 3 bases, J lost 3 bases, and 2 bases stayed unmatched. Per germline, CDR1 SGHTA and CDR2 FQGNSA. CDR3: CASSFLAGGYEQYF. The CDR3 bases are TGTGCCAGCAGCTTCTTAGCGGGGGGCTACGAGCAGTACTTC.

This chain links TRBV7-8 with TRBJ2-2; D tentatively fits TRBD1 or TRBD2 (5 bases each). Germline V gene lookup returns CDR1 SGHVS and CDR2 FQNEAQ. V dropped 5 bases and J dropped 4 bases, with 20 bases sitting between them. This CDR3 is 17 amino acids long. The CDR3 is CASSPPRGAPSTGELFF. DNA of the CDR3: TGTGCCAGCAGCCCGCCGAGGGGCGCTCCGAGCACCGGGGAGCTGTTTTTT.

This chain connects TRBV27 to TRBJ1-1; no definite D call. Germline V CDR1 and CDR2: MNHEY, SMNVEV (reference sequence). The ends were cut back, 2 bases at V and 0 bases at J, with 10 bases in the middle. The CDR3 is 15 amino acids. CDR3 loop: CASSLAGRLNTEAFF. CDR3 in DNA: TGTGCCAGCAGTTTAGCGGGCAGGCTGAACACTGAAGCTTTCTTT.

This chain joins TRBV2 and TRBJ2-7, with D possibly matching TRBD1 (5 bases). Germline values: CDR1 SNHLY, CDR2 FYNNEI. V was pared by 6 bases and J by 2 bases, with 20 bases between. This CDR3 region has 16 residues. The CDR3 DNA is TGTGCCAGCAGCGCAAAGGGGAAAGGGGCGGCCTACGAGCAGTACTTC. As protein: CASSAKGKGAAYEQYF.

The V and J genes are TRBV6-5 and TRBJ2-7; D is ambiguous. V shed 2 bases and J shed 1 base, with 9 bases lying between them. The CDR3 sequence is 14 residues long. The germline V gene has CDR1 MNHEY and CDR2 SVGAGI. CDR3 sequence (DNA): TGTGCCAGCAGTTACCAACTTTCTTCCTACGAGCAGTACTTC. Its translation is CASSYQLSSYEQYF.

The CDR3 DNA sequence: TGTGCCAGCAGGGGAACTAGCGGCTCTATGGGGGCCAACGTCCTGACTTTC. Its protein is CASRGTSGSMGANVLTF. The chain is built from TRBV9 and TRBJ2-6; 8 bases line up with TRBD2. The trim removed 5 bases at V and 4 bases at J, leaving 11 bases unmatched. Germline V gene sequence: CDR1 SGDLS, CDR2 YYNGEE. There are 17 residues in the CDR3.